The 3 T cell receptor beta chains listed next were all sequenced from one sample in a study of technical replicates of blood from several donors (dated by TCRdb to about 2017). Library creation used the immunoSEQ multiplex PCR assay. TCRdb obtained this table from immuneACCESS and retained in-frame rearrangements with V and J assigned. These tables miss some clones; where compared with another copy, unresolved V genes account for less than half of the shortfall, and the remainder is unexplained. This sample gives tens of thousands of clones in total; roughly 94% of them show up just once. Of the sample, 0.34% is held by the ten largest clones. The sequencing sample was made of T cells isolated from PBMCs. These TCRs come from a human donor in good health.

The V gene is TRBV5-8, the J gene TRBJ2-3; D unclear. Germline V lookup: CDR1 SGHTS, CDR2 YDEGEE. The CDR3 loop spans 17 amino acids. Trimming took off 1 base at V and 6 bases at J, with 21 bases between the two ends. The CDR3 bases are TGTGCCAGCAGCTTGTACCCCACTATGGTCCAGCTTGATACGCAGTATTTT. Its protein product is CASSLYPTMVQLDTQYF.

The chain uses TRBV10-1 and TRBJ1-1; the match to TRBD1 covers 8 bases. The germline V gene has CDR1 WNHNN and CDR2 SYGVQD (reference sequence). CDR3 length: 14 residues. V lost 5 bases to trimming and J lost 7 bases; unmatched junction nucleotides: 9. In DNA, the CDR3 is TGCGCCAGCAGTACGGACAGGGAGATGGGTGAAGCTTTCTTT. As protein: CASSTDREMGEAFF.

The V call is TRBV27, the J call TRBJ1-2; 8 bases fit TRBD1. In germline, CDR1 is MNHEY, CDR2 SMNVEV (reference sequence). Losses at the gene ends were 5 bases for V and 4 bases for J; bases not matched to a gene: 6. The CDR3 totals 14 residues. CDR3 sequence (DNA): TGTGCCAGCAGTCCGGACAGGGAAATCTATGGCTACACCTTC. Protein: CASSPDREIYGYTF.